These 32 T cell receptor beta chains were sequenced from one sample in a study of vaccination and CD4 T cells after COVID-19. With the Oncomine TCR Beta short-read assay, DNA from cultured CD4+ T cells was sequenced. TCRdb called the PCR reads again in MiXCR, with one record for every CDR3 protein. The sample yields 6,500 to 7,500 distinct CDR3 sequences, around a third seen once. Noted treatment: roughly 10-day PBMC culture with coronavirus spike peptide pools or control peptides (ViraFEST assay). Investigators obtained the unexposed donor's CD4+ T cells before the COVID-19 pandemic (2011-2018). These TCRs are of unknown antigen specificity. The sequenced sample consisted of CD4+ T cells from blood, cultured in vitro. The receptors shown here come from a human donor in good health.

CDR3 sequence (DNA): TGTGCCAGCAGTGACGATGGACGGGCTTTCTTT. Its translation is CASSDDGRAFF. The V call is TRBV6-1, the J call TRBJ1-1; the D is unclear. Germline V gene sequence: CDR1 MNHNS, CDR2 SASEGT. The CDR3 sequence is 11 residues long. V was cut by 3 bases and J by 11 bases, with 10 bases left in between.

This clonotype was seen a few times. This chain uses TRBV7-8 with TRBJ1-6; D is unclear. The V and J ends lost 1 base and 0 bases respectively, with 7 bases between them. The CDR3 runs to 16 residues. Germline values: CDR1 SGHVS, CDR2 FQNEAQ. CDR3 nucleotides: TGTGCCAGCAGCTTAGAACGCTACTCCTATAATTCACCCCTCCACTTT. This translates into CASSLERYSYNSPLHF. The full variable domain, rest sourced from reference TRBV7-8 and TRBJ1-6, is GAGVSQSPRYKVAKRGQDVALRCDPISGHVSLFWYQQALGQGPEFLTYFQNEAQLDKSGLPSDRFFAERPEGSVSTLKIQRTQQEDSAVYLCASSLERYSYNSPLHFGNGTRLTVT.

This clonotype was seen a few times. The chain combines TRBV6-1 with TRBJ2-7; 8 bases are shared with TRBD2. The CDR3 length is 13 residues. Germline assignment: CDR1 MNHNS and CDR2 SASEGT. Trimming removed 7 bases from V and 2 bases from J; junction bases left unmatched: 4. The CDR3 nucleotides read TGTGCCAGCACCGTAGCGGGAACCTACGAGCAGTACTTC. This codes for CASTVAGTYEQYF.

The chain couples TRBV10-1 to TRBJ1-1; D ambiguous. The germline V and J ends were trimmed by 6 bases and 4 bases, with 12 bases remaining between them. Germline V gene lookup returns CDR1 WNHNN and CDR2 SYGVQD (reference sequence). CDR3 length: 13 amino acids. The CDR3 spells CASSRSRGTEAFF. The CDR3 coding sequence is TGCGCCAGCAGCAGAAGTCGAGGCACTGAAGCTTTCTTT.

This clonotype was counted between two and nine times. The gene calls are TRBV20-1 and TRBJ1-1; no clear D. CDR1 DFQATT and CDR2 SNEGSKA come from the germline V gene (reference sequence). The V end was cut by 1 base, the J end by 4 bases, with 7 bases between. This CDR3 contains 12 residues. CDR3 in DNA: TGCAGTGCTAGAGGGAAGAGCACTGAAGCTTTCTTT. It codes for CSARGKSTEAFF.

The V call is TRBV6-1, the J call TRBJ1-5; D is uncertain. V dropped 1 base and J dropped 3 bases, with 7 bases sitting between them. CDR1 MNHNS and CDR2 SASEGT come from the germline V gene. The CDR3 runs 14 residues. CDR3 residues: CASSEEGFNQPQHF. The CDR3 DNA sequence: TGTGCCAGCAGTGAAGAGGGCTTCAATCAGCCCCAGCATTTT.

The V call is TRBV7-2, the J call TRBJ1-2; no clear D. Germline assignment: CDR1 SGHTA and CDR2 FQGNSA. V was pared by 3 bases and J by 8 bases, with 10 bases between. CDR3 length: 12 residues. CDR3 in amino acids: CASSLGFPGYTF. CDR3 DNA: TGTGCCAGCAGCTTGGGATTCCCGGGCTACACCTTC. The variable domain in full, with the rest retrieved from reference TRBV7-2 and TRBJ1-2, is GAGVSQSPSNKVTEKGKDVELRCDPISGHTALYWYRQSLGQGLEFLIYFQGNSAPDKSGLPSDRFSAERTGGSVSTLTIQRTQQEDSAVYLCASSLGFPGYTFGSGTRLTVV.

This clonotype was observed a few times. The rearrangement joins TRBV29-1 to TRBJ1-1; no reliable D call. CDR1 SQVTM and CDR2 ANQGSEA come from the germline V gene. The CDR3 has 9 amino acids. Trimming removed 6 bases from V and 7 bases from J, with 6 bases in between. CDR3 bases: TGCAGCGTCTCCCATGAAGCTTTCTTT. It encodes CSVSHEAFF.

V gene TRBV21-1 combines with J gene TRBJ1-5. TRBV21-1 is a listed pseudogene. This CDR3 is built from 16 residues. DNA for the CDR3: TGTGCCAGCAGCAAAATCCAGGACTACCTCAATCAGCCCCAGCATTTT. It encodes CASSKIQDYLNQPQHF.

The V call is TRBV27, the J call TRBJ2-7; no clear D. CDR1 MNHEY and CDR2 SMNVEV come from the germline V gene (reference sequence). There are 12 residues in the CDR3. V dropped 8 bases and J dropped 1 base, with 9 bases sitting between them. The CDR3 loop is CASPYGSYEQYF. The CDR3, as DNA: TGTGCCAGCCCCTACGGTTCCTACGAGCAGTACTTC.

The chain links TRBV20-1 to TRBJ2-1; D not resolved. Looked up from germline, CDR1 is DFQATT and CDR2 is SNEGSKA (reference sequence). V was trimmed by 3 bases and J by 4 bases, leaving 13 bases between them. This CDR3 is 14 amino acids long. DNA of the CDR3: TGCAGTGCTAGTGGTGGAGAATTATACAATGAGCAGTTCTTC. It specifies CSASGGELYNEQFF.

The gene calls are TRBV10-1 and TRBJ1-2; D is ambiguous. Germline CDR1 reads WNHNN; CDR2 reads SYGVQD (reference sequence). The V end was cut by 3 bases, the J end by 2 bases, with 7 bases between. The CDR3 has 13 amino acids. The CDR3 loop reads CASSDGVNYGYTF. The CDR3 nucleotides are TGCGCCAGCAGTGACGGGGTCAACTATGGCTACACCTTC.

The V and J genes are TRBV7-3 and TRBJ2-2; TRBD1 agrees at 9 bases. The CDR3 covers 14 residues. Trimming took 4 bases from V and 8 from J; bases not matched to a gene: 5. Germline V gene sequence: CDR1 SGHTA, CDR2 FQGTGA. In DNA, the CDR3 is TGTGCCAGCAGCTCTACAGGGGGCTGGGGGGAGCTGTTTTTT. This translates into CASSSTGGWGELFF.

As concerns this clonotype: At one end the junction does not follow the germline gene, possibly because of a read error. The chain combines TRBV6-1 with TRBJ1-1; D may be TRBD1 (6 bases). CDR3 length equals 14 residues. Germline V gives CDR1 MNHNS, CDR2 SASEGT. CDR3 residues: CATSAPGQPPRLGF. The CDR3 bases are TGTGCCACCTCCGCCCCGGGACAACCTCCCCGTTTGGGGTTT.

The chain couples TRBV21-1 to TRBJ1-1; no DNA check was done on the table's D call, TRBD1. TRBV21-1 is an annotated pseudogene. The CDR3 is 14 amino acids. The CDR3 loop reads CASIRTGKNTEAFF. The CDR3 DNA reads as TGTGCCAGCATCCGGACAGGGAAGAACACTGAAGCTTTCTTT.

This rearrangement joins TRBV6-2 or TRBV6-3 to TRBJ1-5, with D maybe TRBD1 (6 bases). The CDR3 contains 18 residues. Per the germline V gene, CDR1 is MNHEY and CDR2 is SVGEGT. Trimming took 0 bases from V and 4 from J, leaving 19 bases between them. CDR3 protein: CASSYSGGGPYLNQPQHF. The CDR3 nucleotides read TGTGCCAGCAGTTACTCCGGGGGGGGGCCATACCTTAATCAGCCCCAGCATTTT.

The chain recombines TRBV2 with TRBJ2-1; D unclear. Trimming took 6 bases from V and 5 from J, leaving 20 bases between them. Germline CDR1 and CDR2: SNHLY and FYNNEI. The CDR3 extends over 16 amino acids. The CDR3 DNA is TGTGCCAGCAGGAACGTACCGGAGACCCTTAACAATGAGCAGTTCTTC. This codes for CASRNVPETLNNEQFF.

This clonotype has a handful of counts. The rearrangement uses TRBV27 and TRBJ2-3; 7 nucleotides agree with TRBD2. The V gene end was trimmed by 5 bases and the J gene end by 0 bases; junction bases not matched to a gene: 2. Germline V gene lookup returns CDR1 MNHEY and CDR2 SMNVEV (reference sequence). The CDR3 sequence is 14 residues long. CDR3 amino acids: CASSSGVSTDTQYF. The CDR3 DNA follows: TGTGCCAGCAGTAGCGGGGTGAGCACAGATACGCAGTATTTT.

The rearrangement joins TRBV5-8 to TRBJ2-3; TRBD2 matches at 15 bases. V lost 4 bases and J lost 0; bases outside the gene matches: 6. There are 18 residues in the CDR3. Germline V gene sequence: CDR1 SGHTS, CDR2 YDEGEE. The CDR3 DNA reads as TGTGCCAGCAGCCCAATCGGGACTAGCGGGGGGAGCACAGATACGCAGTATTTT. Its translation is CASSPIGTSGGSTDTQYF.

The chain recombines TRBV27 with TRBJ2-7; D is unresolved. V was clipped by 6 bases and J by 3 bases, with 6 bases between them. Per germline, CDR1 MNHEY and CDR2 SMNVEV (reference sequence). The CDR3 covers 11 residues. The CDR3 DNA is TGTGCCAGCAGGGACCTCTACGAGCAGTACTTC. This codes for CASRDLYEQYF.

This chain links TRBV6-2 or TRBV6-3 with TRBJ2-2; 10 bases agree with TRBD2. V was clipped by 4 bases and J by 6 bases; unmatched bases: 5. This CDR3 spans 15 amino acids. The germline V gene has CDR1 MNHEY and CDR2 SVGEGT. CDR3 DNA sequence: TGTGCCAGCAGTTGGCAGCGGGGGGGCCCCGGGGAGCTGTTTTTT. It is translated as CASSWQRGGPGELFF.

This chain links TRBV19 with TRBJ2-1; 9 bases fit TRBD2. This CDR3 comprises 14 residues. V trimming: 4 bases; J trimming: 8 bases; junction bases outside the gene matches: 6. Looked up from germline, CDR1 is LNHDA and CDR2 is SQIVND (reference sequence). The CDR3 region is CASSTSGVLHEQFF. The CDR3, as DNA: TGTGCCAGTAGTACTAGCGGGGTTCTCCATGAGCAGTTCTTC.

V gene TRBV6-9 combines with J gene TRBJ2-2; no definite D call. Germline assignment: CDR1 MNHGY and CDR2 SVAAGI. This CDR3 contains 13 residues. V lost 6 bases and J 4 bases, leaving 9 bases between the germline ends. The CDR3 protein is CASSLQSTGELFF. CDR3 DNA sequence: TGTGCCAGCAGCCTCCAGAGCACCGGGGAGCTGTTTTTT.

The V gene is TRBV7-3, the J gene TRBJ1-3, with D hard to call. This CDR3 region has 15 residues. CDR1 SGHTA and CDR2 FQGTGA come from the germline V gene. Trimming removed 5 bases from V and 2 bases from J, with 13 bases in between. Here the CDR3 DNA reads TGTGCCAGCAGCCTCAATATGGGAGCTGGAAACACCATATATTTT. Its translation is CASSLNMGAGNTIYF.

The rearrangement uses TRBV2 and TRBJ1-2; no reliable D call. The V gene's germline CDR1 is SNHLY and CDR2 FYNNEI. This CDR3 is built from 13 residues. The ends were cut back, 8 bases at V and 0 bases at J, with 10 bases in the middle. The CDR3 DNA is TGTGCCAGCTTTGGGGTGGCTAACTATGGCTACACCTTC. This sequence encodes CASFGVANYGYTF. Together with reference TRBV2 and TRBJ1-2, the CDR3 gives the full variable domain: EPEVTQTPSHQVTQMGQEVILRCVPISNHLYFYWYRQILGQKVEFLVSFYNNEISEKSEIFDDQFSVERPDGSNFTLKIRSTKLEDSAMYFCASFGVANYGYTFGSGTRLTVV.

J is TRBJ2-3 and V is TRBV30; D uncertain. The CDR3 extends over 12 amino acids. Trimming took 3 bases from V and 11 from J, leaving 15 bases between them. From germline, CDR1 is GTSNPN and CDR2 SVGIG (reference sequence). The chain's CDR3 is CAWSPDRRQQYF. DNA of the CDR3: TGTGCCTGGAGCCCCGACCGGCGCCAGCAGTATTTT. Full variable domain (outside the CDR3, taken from reference TRBV30 and TRBJ2-3): SQTIHQWPATLVQPVGSPLSLECTVEGTSNPNLYWYRQAAGRGLQLLFYSVGIGQISSEVPQNLSASRPQDRQFILSSKKLLLSDSGFYLCAWSPDRRQQYFGPGTRLTVL.

The sample holds one count of this clonotype. The rearrangement links TRBV5-1 to TRBJ1-5; 9 bases are a match to TRBD1. Germline V gives CDR1 SGHRS, CDR2 YFSETQ. This CDR3 region has 15 residues. The trim removed 1 base at V and 7 bases at J, leaving 6 bases unmatched. The CDR3 sequence is CASSLWGQGDQPQHF. The CDR3 nucleotides are TGCGCCAGCAGCTTGTGGGGACAGGGAGACCAGCCCCAGCATTTT. The full variable domain, rest sourced from reference TRBV5-1 and TRBJ1-5, is KAGVTQTPRYLIKTRGQQVTLSCSPISGHRSVSWYQQTPGQGLQFLFEYFSETQRNKGNFPGRFSGRQFSNSRSEMNVSTLELGDSALYLCASSLWGQGDQPQHFGDGTRLSIL.

The sample holds a few counts of this clonotype. V and J are TRBV6-5 and TRBJ1-5; 8 bases line up with TRBD1. The CDR3 is 14 amino acids. The V and J ends lost 4 bases and 4 bases, in that order; junction bases with no gene match: 3. CDR1 is MNHEY, CDR2 SVGAGI, per germline. CDR3 residues: CASSSGQGNQPQHF. The DNA for the CDR3 is TGTGCCAGCAGTTCTGGACAGGGAAATCAGCCCCAGCATTTT.

The rearrangement joins TRBV7-6 to TRBJ2-1, with TRBD2 identical over 12 bases. From germline, CDR1 is SGHVS and CDR2 FNYEAQ. V lost 7 bases, J lost 4 bases, and 5 bases stayed unmatched. The CDR3 is 15 residues long. CDR3 in DNA: TGTGCCAGCAACCAGGGACTAGCGGGTTACAATGAGCAGTTCTTC. This encodes CASNQGLAGYNEQFF. Looking up the rest from reference TRBV7-6 and TRBJ2-1 gives the full variable domain: GAGVSQSPRYKVTKRGQDVALRCDPISGHVSLYWYRQALGQGPEFLTYFNYEAQQDKSGLPNDRFSAERPEGSISTLTIQRTEQRDSAMYRCASNQGLAGYNEQFFGPGTRLTVL.

This rearrangement joins TRBV15 to TRBJ1-5; D is ambiguous. The germline gives CDR1 LNHNV, CDR2 YYDKDF (reference sequence). This CDR3 is 12 amino acids long. The V and J ends lost 5 bases and 7 bases respectively, with 9 bases between them. The DNA for the CDR3 is TGTGCCACCAGCTTTCCGGTCCAGCCCCAGCATTTT. Translated, it gives CATSFPVQPQHF.

The chain carries TRBV12-3 or TRBV12-4 and TRBJ1-2, with D perhaps TRBD1 (5 bases). CDR3 length equals 14 residues. V was cut by 7 bases and J by 8 bases, with 20 bases left in between. CDR3 DNA sequence: TGTGCCAGCACCCCTTGGGCGGGGACTGGAGGCTACACCTTC. Translating it yields CASTPWAGTGGYTF.

The V call is TRBV12-3 or TRBV12-4, the J call TRBJ2-3, with D unclear. The CDR3 contains 14 residues. V was clipped by 2 bases and J by 1 base, with 7 bases between them. CDR3 bases: TGTGCCAGCAGTTTAAGAGTGGGCACAGATACGCAGTATTTT. It codes for CASSLRVGTDTQYF.